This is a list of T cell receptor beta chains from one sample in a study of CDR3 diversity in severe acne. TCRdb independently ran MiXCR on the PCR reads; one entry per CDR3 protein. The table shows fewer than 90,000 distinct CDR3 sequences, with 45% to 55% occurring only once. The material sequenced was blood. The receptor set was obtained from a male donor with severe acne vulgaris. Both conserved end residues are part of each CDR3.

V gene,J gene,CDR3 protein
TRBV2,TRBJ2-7,CASSQEGPSYEQYF
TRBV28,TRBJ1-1,CASRIQVNTEAFF
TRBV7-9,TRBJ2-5,CASTKLDVQETQYF
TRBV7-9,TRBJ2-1,CASSLMERWGSSYNEQFF
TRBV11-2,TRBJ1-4,CASSPGTVKVF
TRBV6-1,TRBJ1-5,CASSYNPGGGNQPQHF
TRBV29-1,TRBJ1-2,CSDGTGLDYGYTF
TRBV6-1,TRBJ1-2,CASSRTGTGSNYGYTF
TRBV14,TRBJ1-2,CASSRDPGDTYGYTF
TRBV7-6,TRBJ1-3,CASSHLDRGSYGYTIYF
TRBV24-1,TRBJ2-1,CATAIPGQGNNEQFF
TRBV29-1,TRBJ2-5,CSVMGGGGETQYF
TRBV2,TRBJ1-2,CASGLGYRDTRTEGYTF
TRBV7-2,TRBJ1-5,CASSLGFGDREDQPQHF
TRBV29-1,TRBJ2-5,CSVPGEIQETQYF
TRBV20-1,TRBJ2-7,CSARRGGTGEQYF
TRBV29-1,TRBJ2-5,CSVETPGGPRETQYF
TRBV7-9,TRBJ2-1,CASRRGLAGGLMNEQFF
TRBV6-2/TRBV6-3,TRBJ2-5,CASSYGGRLVEETQYF
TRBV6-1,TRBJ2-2,CASRVGDTGELFF
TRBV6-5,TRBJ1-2,CASSSGSSYGYTF
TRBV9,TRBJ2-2,CASSGEELFF
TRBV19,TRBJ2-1,CASSSLAGGYNEQFF
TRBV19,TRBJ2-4,CASTEPGFVNIQYF
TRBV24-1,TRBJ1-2,CATSDLQGTVYTF
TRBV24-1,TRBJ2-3,CATSDGVTDTQYF
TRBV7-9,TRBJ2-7,CASSADSSGGYEQYF
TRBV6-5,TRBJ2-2,CAISQQGLTGELFF
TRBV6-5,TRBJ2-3,CASRKLAGGLDTQYF
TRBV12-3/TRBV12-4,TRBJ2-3,CASSANQGFTDTQYF
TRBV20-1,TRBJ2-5,CSAPKREHQETQYF
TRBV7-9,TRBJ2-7,CASSLAVLSSEQYF
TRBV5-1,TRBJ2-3,CASSLNVQQGNTQYF
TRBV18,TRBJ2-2,CASSPGLQNTGELFF
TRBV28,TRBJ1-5,CASSYVTAQNQPQHF
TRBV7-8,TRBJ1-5,CASSFWGRVETQHF
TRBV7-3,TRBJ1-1,CASSFGNTEAFF
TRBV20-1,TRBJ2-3,CSASPIGDTQYF
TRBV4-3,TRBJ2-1,CASSTSDSSEQFF
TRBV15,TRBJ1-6,CATSRNPGSRSPLHF
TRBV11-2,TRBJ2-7,CASSLGWTSSYKQYF
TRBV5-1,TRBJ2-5,CASSWGQPKETQYF
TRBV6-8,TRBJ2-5,CASSYGEGRRYF
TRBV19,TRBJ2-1,CASSGQGFGYNEQFF
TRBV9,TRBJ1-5,CASSAGLSGYQPQHF
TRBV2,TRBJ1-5,CASSGAFSNQPQHF
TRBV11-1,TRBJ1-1,CASSPEGGYTEAFF
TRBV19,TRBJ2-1,CASSFQTRLAGGPEQFF
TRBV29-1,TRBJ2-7,CSVEGQGWYEQYF
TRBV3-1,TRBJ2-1,CASSRINNEQFF
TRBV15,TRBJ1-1,CATSLGTGDPFF
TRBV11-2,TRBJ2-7,CASSPAGYFEQYF
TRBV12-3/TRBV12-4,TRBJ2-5,CASSRGTSGTETQYF
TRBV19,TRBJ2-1,CASRPNSRGVEEQFF